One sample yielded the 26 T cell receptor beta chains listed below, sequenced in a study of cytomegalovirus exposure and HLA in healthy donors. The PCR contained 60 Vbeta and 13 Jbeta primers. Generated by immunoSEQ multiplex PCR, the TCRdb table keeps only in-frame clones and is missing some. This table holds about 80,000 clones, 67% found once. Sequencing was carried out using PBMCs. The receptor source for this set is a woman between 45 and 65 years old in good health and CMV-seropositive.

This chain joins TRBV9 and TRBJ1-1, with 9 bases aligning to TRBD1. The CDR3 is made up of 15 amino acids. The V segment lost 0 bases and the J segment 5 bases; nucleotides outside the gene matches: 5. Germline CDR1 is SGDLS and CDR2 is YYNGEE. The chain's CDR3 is CASSVDRGPGTEAFF. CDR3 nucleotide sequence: TGTGCCAGCAGCGTAGACAGGGGGCCGGGGACTGAAGCTTTCTTT.

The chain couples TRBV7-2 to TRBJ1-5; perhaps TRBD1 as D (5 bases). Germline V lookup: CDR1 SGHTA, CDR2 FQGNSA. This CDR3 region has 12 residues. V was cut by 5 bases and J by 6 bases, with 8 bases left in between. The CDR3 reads CASSTQGQPQHF. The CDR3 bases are TGTGCCAGCAGCACCCAGGGTCAGCCCCAGCATTTT.

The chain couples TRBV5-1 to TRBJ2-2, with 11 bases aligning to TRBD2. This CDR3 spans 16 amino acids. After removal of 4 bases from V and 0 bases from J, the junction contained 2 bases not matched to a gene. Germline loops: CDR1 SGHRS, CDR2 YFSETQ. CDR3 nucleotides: TGCGCCAGCAGCATTAGCGGGGGGGCGAACACCGGGGAGCTGTTTTTT. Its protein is CASSISGGANTGELFF.

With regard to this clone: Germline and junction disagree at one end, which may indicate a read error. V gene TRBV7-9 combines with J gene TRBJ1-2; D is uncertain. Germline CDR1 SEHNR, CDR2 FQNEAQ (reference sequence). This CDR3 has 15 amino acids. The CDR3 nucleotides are TGTTCCAGCAGCGTCGTGGGCTCCTCTAACTATGGCTACACCTTC. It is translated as CSSSVVGSSNYGYTF.

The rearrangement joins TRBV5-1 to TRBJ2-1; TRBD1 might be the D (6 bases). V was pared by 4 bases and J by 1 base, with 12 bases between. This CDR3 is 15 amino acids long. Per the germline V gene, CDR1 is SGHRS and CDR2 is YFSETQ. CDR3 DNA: TGCGCCAGCAGCATACAGGGCAGTTCCTACAATGAGCAGTTCTTC. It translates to CASSIQGSSYNEQFF.

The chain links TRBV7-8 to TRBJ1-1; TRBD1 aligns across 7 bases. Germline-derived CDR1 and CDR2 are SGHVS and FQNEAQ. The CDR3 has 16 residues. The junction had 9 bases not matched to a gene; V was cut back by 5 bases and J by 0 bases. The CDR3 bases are TGTGCCAGCAGCACCGGGACAGTGGGTTTGAACACTGAAGCTTTCTTT. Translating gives CASSTGTVGLNTEAFF. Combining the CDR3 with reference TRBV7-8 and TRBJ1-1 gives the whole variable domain GAGVSQSPRYKVAKRGQDVALRCDPISGHVSLFWYQQALGQGPEFLTYFQNEAQLDKSGLPSDRFFAERPEGSVSTLKIQRTQQEDSAVYLCASSTGTVGLNTEAFFGQGTRLTVV.

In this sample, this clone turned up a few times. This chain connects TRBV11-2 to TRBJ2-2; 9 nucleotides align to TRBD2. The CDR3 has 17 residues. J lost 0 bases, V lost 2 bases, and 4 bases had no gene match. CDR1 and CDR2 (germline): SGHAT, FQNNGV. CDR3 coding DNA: TGTGCCAGCAGCTTAAGCGGGGGGAACGCGAACACCGGGGAGCTGTTTTTT. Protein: CASSLSGGNANTGELFF. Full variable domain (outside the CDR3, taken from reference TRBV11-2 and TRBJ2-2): EAGVAQSPRYKIIEKRQSVAFWCNPISGHATLYWYQQILGQGPKLLIQFQNNGVVDDSQLPKDRFSAERLKGVDSTLKIQPAKLEDSAVYLCASSLSGGNANTGELFFGEGSRLTVL.

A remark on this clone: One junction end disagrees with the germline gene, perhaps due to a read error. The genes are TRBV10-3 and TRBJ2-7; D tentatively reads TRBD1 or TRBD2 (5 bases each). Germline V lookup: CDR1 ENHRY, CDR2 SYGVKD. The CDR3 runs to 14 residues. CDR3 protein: CAMSGGDRVYEQYF. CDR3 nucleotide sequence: TGTGCCATGAGTGGGGGTGACAGAGTCTACGAGCAGTACTTC.

This CDR3 is CASTRTGYQPQHF. CDR3 coding DNA: TGTGCCAGCACCCGGACAGGGTACCAGCCCCAGCATTTT. The chain combines TRBV28 with TRBJ1-5, with 8 positions matching TRBD1. Germline V gives CDR1 MDHEN, CDR2 SYDVKM. V dropped 7 bases and J dropped 7; count of bases not matched to a gene: 6. This CDR3 is built from 13 residues.

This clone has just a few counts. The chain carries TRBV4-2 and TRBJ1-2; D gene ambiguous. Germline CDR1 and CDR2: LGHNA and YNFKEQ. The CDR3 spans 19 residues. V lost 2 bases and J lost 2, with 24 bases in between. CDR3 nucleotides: TGTGCCAGCAGCCAAACTCTTCCGGGGAGTCACAACACCAACTATGGCTACACCTTC. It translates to CASSQTLPGSHNTNYGYTF.

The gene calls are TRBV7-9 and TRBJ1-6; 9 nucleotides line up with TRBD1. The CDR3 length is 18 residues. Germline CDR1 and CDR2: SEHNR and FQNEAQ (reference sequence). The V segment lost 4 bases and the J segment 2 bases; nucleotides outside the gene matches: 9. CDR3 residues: CASSSLPTGGTYNSPLHF. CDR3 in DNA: TGTGCCAGCAGCTCCCTCCCGACAGGGGGGACCTATAATTCACCCCTCCACTTT.

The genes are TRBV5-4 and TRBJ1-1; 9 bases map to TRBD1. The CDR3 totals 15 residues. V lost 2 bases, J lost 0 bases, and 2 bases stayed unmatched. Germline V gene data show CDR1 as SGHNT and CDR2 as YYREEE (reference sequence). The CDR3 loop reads CASSLRQGVNTEAFF. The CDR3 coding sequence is TGTGCCAGCAGCTTAAGACAGGGGGTGAACACTGAAGCTTTCTTT.

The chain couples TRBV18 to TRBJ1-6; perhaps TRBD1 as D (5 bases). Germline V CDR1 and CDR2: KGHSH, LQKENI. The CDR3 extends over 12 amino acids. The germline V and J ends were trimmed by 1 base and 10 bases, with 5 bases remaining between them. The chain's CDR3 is CASSPQGSPLHF. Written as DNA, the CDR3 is TGTGCCAGCTCACCACAGGGGTCACCCCTCCACTTT.

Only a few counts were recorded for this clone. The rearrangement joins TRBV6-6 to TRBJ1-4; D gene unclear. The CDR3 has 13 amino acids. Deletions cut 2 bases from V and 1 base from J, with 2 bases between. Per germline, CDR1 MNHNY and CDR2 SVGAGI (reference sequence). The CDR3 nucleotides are TGTGCCAGCAGTTACCAAACTAATGAAAAACTGTTTTTT. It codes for CASSYQTNEKLFF.

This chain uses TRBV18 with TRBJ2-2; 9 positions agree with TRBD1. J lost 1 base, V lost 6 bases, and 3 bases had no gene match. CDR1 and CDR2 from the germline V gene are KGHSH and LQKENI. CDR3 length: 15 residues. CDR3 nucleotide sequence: TGTGCCAGCTCCATGGGACAGGGGAACACCGGGGAGCTGTTTTTT. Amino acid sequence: CASSMGQGNTGELFF.

Here the CDR3 reads CASSQEIVYQETQYF. The CDR3 nucleotides read TGCGCCAGCAGCCAAGAAATAGTGTACCAAGAGACCCAGTACTTC. The chain combines TRBV4-1 with TRBJ2-5; no clear D. The germline CDR1 and CDR2 sequences are MGHRA and YSYEKL. CDR3 length: 15 residues. The ends were cut back, 0 bases at V and 0 bases at J, with 8 bases in the middle.

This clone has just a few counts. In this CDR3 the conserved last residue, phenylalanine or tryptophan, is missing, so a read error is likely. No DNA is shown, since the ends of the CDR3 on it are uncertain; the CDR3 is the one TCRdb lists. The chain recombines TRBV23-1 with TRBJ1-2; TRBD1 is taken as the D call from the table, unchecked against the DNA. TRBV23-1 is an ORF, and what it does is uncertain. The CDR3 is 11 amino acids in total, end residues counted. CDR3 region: CASNSTGEPPS.

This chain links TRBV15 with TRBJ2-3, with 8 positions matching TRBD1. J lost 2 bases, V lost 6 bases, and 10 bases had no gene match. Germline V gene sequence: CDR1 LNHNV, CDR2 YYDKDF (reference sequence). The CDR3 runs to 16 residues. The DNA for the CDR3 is TGTGCCACCAGGGGTCCCCAGGGGGCCCTCACAGATACGCAGTATTTT. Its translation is CATRGPQGALTDTQYF.

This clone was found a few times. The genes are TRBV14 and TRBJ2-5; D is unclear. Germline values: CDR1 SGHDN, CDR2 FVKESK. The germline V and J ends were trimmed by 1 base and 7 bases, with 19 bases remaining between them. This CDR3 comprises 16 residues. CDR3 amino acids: CASSQVSFGAEVTQYF. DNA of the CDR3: TGTGCCAGCAGCCAAGTTTCTTTCGGTGCCGAGGTGACCCAGTACTTC.

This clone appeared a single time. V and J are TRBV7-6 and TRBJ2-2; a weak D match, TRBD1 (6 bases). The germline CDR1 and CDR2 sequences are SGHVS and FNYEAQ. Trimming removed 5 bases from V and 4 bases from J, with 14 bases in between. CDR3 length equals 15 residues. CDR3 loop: CASSADSTATGELFF. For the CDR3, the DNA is TGTGCCAGCAGCGCGGACAGCACCGCCACCGGGGAGCTGTTTTTT. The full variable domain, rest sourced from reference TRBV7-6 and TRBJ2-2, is GAGVSQSPRYKVTKRGQDVALRCDPISGHVSLYWYRQALGQGPEFLTYFNYEAQQDKSGLPNDRFSAERPEGSISTLTIQRTEQRDSAMYRCASSADSTATGELFFGEGSRLTVL.

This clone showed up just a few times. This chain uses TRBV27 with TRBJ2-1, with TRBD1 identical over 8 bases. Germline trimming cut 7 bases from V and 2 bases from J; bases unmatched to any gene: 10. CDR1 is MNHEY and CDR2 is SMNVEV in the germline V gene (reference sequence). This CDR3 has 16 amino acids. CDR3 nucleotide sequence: TGTGCCAGCAACAGGGGGGACCCCGGTACCTACAATGAGCAGTTCTTC. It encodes CASNRGDPGTYNEQFF.

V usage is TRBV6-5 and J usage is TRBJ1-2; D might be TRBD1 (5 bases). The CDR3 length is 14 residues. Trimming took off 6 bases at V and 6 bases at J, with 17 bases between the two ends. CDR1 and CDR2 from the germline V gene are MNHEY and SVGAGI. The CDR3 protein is CASRTTTARHGYTF. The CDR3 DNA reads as TGTGCCAGCAGGACGACGACAGCTCGGCATGGCTACACCTTC.

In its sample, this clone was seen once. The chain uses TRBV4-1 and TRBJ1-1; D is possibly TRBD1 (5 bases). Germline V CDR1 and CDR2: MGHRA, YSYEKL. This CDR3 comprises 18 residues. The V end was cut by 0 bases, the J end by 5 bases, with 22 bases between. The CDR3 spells CASSQDIVLRGWETEAFF. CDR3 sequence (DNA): TGCGCCAGCAGCCAAGATATTGTTTTACGGGGGTGGGAAACTGAAGCTTTCTTT.

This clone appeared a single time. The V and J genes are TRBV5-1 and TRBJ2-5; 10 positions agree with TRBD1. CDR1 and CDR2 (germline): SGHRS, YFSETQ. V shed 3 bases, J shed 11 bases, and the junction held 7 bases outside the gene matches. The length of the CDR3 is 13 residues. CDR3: CASSWGTGVQQYF. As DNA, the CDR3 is TGCGCCAGCAGCTGGGGGACAGGGGTTCAGCAGTACTTC.

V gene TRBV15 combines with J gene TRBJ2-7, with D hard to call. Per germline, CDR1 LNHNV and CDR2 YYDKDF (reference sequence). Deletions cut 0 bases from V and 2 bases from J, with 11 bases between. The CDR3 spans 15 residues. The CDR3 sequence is CATSRDRSRTYEQYF. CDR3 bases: TGTGCCACCAGCAGAGATCGGAGCCGCACCTACGAGCAGTACTTC.

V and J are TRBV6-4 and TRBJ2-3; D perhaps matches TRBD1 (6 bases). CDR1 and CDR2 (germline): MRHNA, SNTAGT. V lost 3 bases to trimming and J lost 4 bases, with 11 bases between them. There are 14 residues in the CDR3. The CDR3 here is CASSETGSPDTQYF. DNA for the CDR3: TGTGCCAGCAGTGAAACAGGGAGCCCAGATACGCAGTATTTT.